The next 24 T cell receptor beta chains were all read from a single sample in a study of blood T cell repertoires in COVID-19. Clones were sequenced by immunoSEQ multiplex PCR, and TCRdb holds only the in-frame ones, with some missing. The table includes over 60,000 clones, around nine tenths detected once. The sample taken for sequencing was peripheral blood. These receptors were collected from a woman at least 80 years old with active or convalescent COVID-19.

In DNA, the CDR3 is TGTGCCAGCAGTGAAGCACTCGGAGGACTAGCGGGGGGGCGGGAGACCCAGTACTTC. Its translation is CASSEALGGLAGGRETQYF. The chain links TRBV2 to TRBJ2-5; 15 nucleotides match TRBD2. The CDR3 length is 19 residues. The V gene's germline CDR1 is SNHLY and CDR2 FYNNEI. J was trimmed by 5 bases and V by 0 bases; bases with no gene match: 10.

The chain carries TRBV2 and TRBJ1-3; the D is unclear. This CDR3 contains 13 residues. V was shortened by 9 bases and J by 6 bases, with 15 bases between the two germline ends. Germline V gene sequence: CDR1 SNHLY, CDR2 FYNNEI. This chain's CDR3 is CARSREDVNTIYF. CDR3 DNA sequence: TGTGCCAGATCAAGGGAGGACGTAAACACCATATATTTT. Complete variable domain (other parts from reference TRBV2 and TRBJ1-3): EPEVTQTPSHQVTQMGQEVILRCVPISNHLYFYWYRQILGQKVEFLVSFYNNEISEKSEIFDDQFSVERPDGSNFTLKIRSTKLEDSAMYFCARSREDVNTIYFGEGSWLTVV.

V is TRBV5-1 and J is TRBJ2-5; D could derive from TRBD1 or TRBD2 (6 bases each). Germline V gene data show CDR1 as SGHRS and CDR2 as YFSETQ. V lost 7 bases and J lost 1, with 20 bases in between. This CDR3 spans 16 amino acids. The CDR3 DNA follows: TGCGCCAGCCGCCTGGGGGGCAGTCGGGTCCAAGAGACCCAGTACTTC. Encoded protein: CASRLGGSRVQETQYF.

V and J are TRBV5-6 and TRBJ1-1, with unresolved D. CDR1 is SGHDT, CDR2 YYEEEE, per germline. The CDR3 length is 14 residues. With 2 bases removed from V and 0 bases from J, the gap between germline ends came to 8 bases. CDR3 bases: TGTGCCAGCAGCTTTGAACAGCTGAACACTGAAGCTTTCTTT. It translates to CASSFEQLNTEAFF. The full variable domain, rest sourced from reference TRBV5-6 and TRBJ1-1, is DAGVTQSPTHLIKTRGQQVTLRCSPKSGHDTVSWYQQALGQGPQFIFQYYEEEERQRGNFPDRFSGHQFPNYSSELNVNALLLGDSALYLCASSFEQLNTEAFFGQGTRLTVV.

The V and J genes are TRBV28 and TRBJ1-5; TRBD1 matches at 8 bases. Germline V gives CDR1 MDHEN, CDR2 SYDVKM. With 8 bases clipped from V and 6 bases from J, the junction kept 12 bases outside the gene matches. The CDR3 contains 15 residues. The CDR3 DNA reads as TGTGCCAGCTACTCTAGGGACAGGCCCGCTCAGCCCCAGCATTTT. It yields the protein CASYSRDRPAQPQHF.

The genes are TRBV27 and TRBJ2-7, with D possibly matching TRBD2 (6 bases). Trimming cost V 0 bases and J 2 bases, with 11 bases left between them. Germline V gene lookup returns CDR1 MNHEY and CDR2 SMNVEV (reference sequence). The CDR3 is 15 residues long. CDR3 residues: CASSLSAGRPYEQYF. CDR3 DNA: TGTGCCAGCAGTTTATCCGCGGGGAGACCCTACGAGCAGTACTTC.

This chain connects TRBV4-3 to TRBJ2-1; the D gene is possibly TRBD2 (5 bases). Germline assignment: CDR1 LGHNA and CDR2 YSLEER. The length of the CDR3 is 15 residues. Between the trimmed V and J ends, which lost 0 bases and 7 bases, there was a span of 13 bases. This chain's CDR3 is CASSQEVRGVNEQFF. The CDR3 nucleotides are TGCGCCAGCAGCCAAGAGGTACGGGGTGTAAATGAGCAGTTCTTC.

V usage is TRBV5-1 and J usage is TRBJ2-3; tentatively, D is TRBD1 (5 bases). Trimming removed 3 bases at V and 2 bases at J, with 10 bases between. CDR3 length equals 14 residues. CDR1 and CDR2 (germline): SGHRS, YFSETQ. CDR3: CASSSGANTDTQYF. The CDR3 region has the DNA TGCGCCAGCAGCTCTGGGGCTAACACAGATACGCAGTATTTT.

The chain links TRBV4-1 to TRBJ2-5, with 13 bases that match TRBD2. CDR3 size: 16 residues. CDR1 and CDR2 (germline): MGHRA, YSYEKL. J gave up 2 bases and V 5 bases, and 5 bases lay outside the gene matches. CDR3 amino acids: CASSWGLAGRQETQYF. DNA for the CDR3: TGCGCCAGCAGCTGGGGACTAGCGGGGCGGCAAGAGACCCAGTACTTC.

This chain connects TRBV7-9 to TRBJ1-1, with 7 positions matching TRBD1. V shed 0 bases, J shed 7 bases, and the junction held 5 bases outside the gene matches. The CDR3 sequence is 14 residues long. Germline V lookup: CDR1 SEHNR, CDR2 FQNEAQ (reference sequence). CDR3: CASSLALGQIEAFF. CDR3 coding DNA: TGTGCCAGCAGCTTAGCGTTGGGACAGATTGAAGCTTTCTTT.

The chain combines TRBV5-5 with TRBJ1-2; 11 bases align to TRBD1. The CDR3 consists of 14 residues. Germline CDR1 and CDR2: SGHKS and YYEKEE (reference sequence). The V segment lost 4 bases and the J segment 7 bases; nucleotides outside the gene matches: 6. CDR3 amino acids: CASSPGQGAAGYTF. CDR3 sequence (DNA): TGTGCCAGCAGCCCTGGACAGGGGGCCGCTGGCTACACCTTC. Variable domain in full (rest from reference TRBV5-5 and TRBJ1-2): DAGVTQSPTHLIKTRGQQVTLRCSPISGHKSVSWYQQVLGQGPQFIFQYYEKEERGRGNFPDRFSARQFPNYSSELNVNALLLGDSALYLCASSPGQGAAGYTFGSGTRLTVV.

The chain employs TRBV6-5 and TRBJ1-2, with TRBD1 identical over 8 bases. Trimming removed 5 bases from V and 4 bases from J; junction bases left unmatched: 6. Looked up from germline, CDR1 is MNHEY and CDR2 is SVGAGI. The CDR3 consists of 14 residues. The CDR3 is CASSKEGQAYGYTF. In nucleotides, the CDR3 is TGTGCCAGCAGTAAGGAGGGACAGGCCTATGGCTACACCTTC.

The chain employs TRBV19 and TRBJ1-2; tentatively, D is TRBD1 (6 bases). CDR1 and CDR2 (germline): LNHDA, SQIVND (reference sequence). Trimming removed 3 bases at V and 8 bases at J, with 13 bases between. CDR3 length: 13 residues. The CDR3 DNA is TGTGCCAGTAGTATGACAGGCCTGGTAGGCTACACCTTC. This translates into CASSMTGLVGYTF.

This sequence joins TRBV18 and TRBJ1-2; no definite D call. V lost 6 bases and J 0 bases, leaving 11 bases between the germline ends. Germline lookup yields CDR1 KGHSH and CDR2 LQKENI. The CDR3 has 14 residues. CDR3 DNA: TGTGCCAGCTCGCCTACCGCTCCTAACTATGGCTACACCTTC. Amino acids: CASSPTAPNYGYTF.

V is TRBV3-1 (or the pseudogene TRBV3-2) and J is TRBJ2-1; 9 bases are a match to TRBD2. V lost 0 bases, J lost 7 bases, and 10 bases stayed unmatched. This CDR3 is built from 17 residues. Germline CDR1 and CDR2: LGHDT and YNNKEL (reference sequence). Here the CDR3 DNA reads TGTGCCAGCAGCCAAGAGGGTGGCGGGGGGGCTCGGAATGAGCAGTTCTTC. It specifies CASSQEGGGGARNEQFF.

The genes are TRBV6-5 and TRBJ1-5, with D perhaps TRBD1 (6 bases). The germline CDR1 and CDR2 sequences are MNHEY and SVGAGI. The CDR3 is made up of 14 amino acids. Trimming removed 6 bases at V and 3 bases at J, with 12 bases between. The CDR3 spells CASSFWDTNQPQHF. The CDR3 DNA reads TGTGCCAGCAGCTTTTGGGACACCAATCAGCCCCAGCATTTT.

Only a few counts were recorded for this clone. CDR3 region: CASSSILAGGPGELFF. For the CDR3, the DNA is TGTGCCAGCAGCTCGATCCTAGCGGGGGGGCCCGGGGAGCTGTTTTTT. The chain links TRBV5-4 to TRBJ2-2, with 12 bases identical to TRBD2. CDR1 is SGHNT, CDR2 YYREEE, per germline (reference sequence). CDR3 length: 16 amino acids. Trimming at V came to 3 bases and at J to 6 bases, leaving 6 bases not matched to a gene.

The chain combines TRBV28 with TRBJ2-3, with 7 nucleotides matching TRBD2. The germline CDR1 and CDR2 sequences are MDHEN and SYDVKM. The J segment lost 3 bases and the V segment lost 4 bases, leaving 4 bases of the junction unmatched. This CDR3 comprises 14 residues. CDR3 DNA: TGTGCCAGCAGTTCCCAGCGGGGTACAGATACGCAGTATTTT. Translated: CASSSQRGTDTQYF. Full variable domain (rest looked up from reference TRBV28 and TRBJ2-3): DVKVTQSSRYLVKRTGEKVFLECVQDMDHENMFWYRQDPGLGLRLIYFSYDVKMKEKGDIPEGYSVSREKKERFSLILESASTNQTSMYLCASSSQRGTDTQYFGPGTRLTVL.

The chain is built from TRBV7-9 and TRBJ2-3; D gene ambiguous. The ends were cut back, 8 bases at V and 2 bases at J, with 5 bases in the middle. This CDR3 comprises 11 residues. CDR1 is SEHNR and CDR2 is FQNEAQ in the germline V gene (reference sequence). The CDR3 region is CASHTTDTQYF. As DNA, the CDR3 is TGTGCCAGCCACACCACAGATACGCAGTATTTT.

The chain combines TRBV10-3 with TRBJ2-5; possible D gene TRBD1, 5 bases. From germline, CDR1 is ENHRY and CDR2 SYGVKD. Trimming shortened V by 0 bases and J by 2 bases, and 10 bases separated the two germline ends. The CDR3 covers 15 residues. The CDR3: CAISESETDQETQYF. The CDR3 coding sequence is TGTGCCATCAGTGAGTCTGAGACAGATCAAGAGACCCAGTACTTC.

This clone was seen only once. The chain links TRBV6-5 to TRBJ1-1; TRBD1 matches at 7 bases. There are 16 residues in the CDR3. Germline lookup yields CDR1 MNHEY and CDR2 SVGAGI. With 2 bases clipped from V and 3 bases from J, the junction kept 9 bases outside the gene matches. The CDR3 DNA reads as TGTGCCAGCAGTTACAGCCCACAGGGGAGGTACACTGAAGCTTTCTTT. It encodes CASSYSPQGRYTEAFF.

V gene TRBV6-6 combines with J gene TRBJ1-2; D is perhaps TRBD1 (6 bases). The V end lost 4 bases, the J end lost 5 bases, and 11 bases lay between the germline ends. CDR1 MNHNY and CDR2 SVGAGI come from the germline V gene (reference sequence). This CDR3 is built from 13 residues. DNA of the CDR3: TGTGCCAGCAGTTCTAATACAGGGTATGGCTACACCTTC. Encoded protein: CASSSNTGYGYTF.

The chain carries TRBV7-2 and TRBJ2-7, with TRBD1 identical over 7 bases. The J segment lost 2 bases and the V segment lost 4 bases, leaving 5 bases of the junction unmatched. The CDR3 runs to 14 residues. Germline V gene sequence: CDR1 SGHTA, CDR2 FQGNSA. CDR3 sequence reads: CASSSTGKPYEQYF. CDR3 DNA sequence: TGTGCCAGCAGCTCGACAGGGAAGCCCTACGAGCAGTACTTC.

J is TRBJ1-4 and V is TRBV4-3, with 9 bases that match TRBD1. The CDR3 sequence is 15 residues long. Losses at the gene ends were 2 bases for V and 6 bases for J; bases not matched to a gene: 4. Germline V gives CDR1 LGHNA, CDR2 YSLEER. CDR3 sequence (DNA): TGCGCCAGCAGCCAACAGACAGGGGGAGATGAAAAACTGTTTTTT. Translated: CASSQQTGGDEKLFF.